These 18 T cell receptor beta chains share one sample of origin, sequenced in a study of T cell repertoires in cytomegalovirus infection. TCRdb analysed the reads with MiXCR anew, one entry per CDR3 protein. This table has approximately 990,000 distinct CDR3 sequences, approximately 33% appearing once. Their specific antigens are unknown. The sequenced sample was cultured CD8+ T cells from PBMCs, obtained from culture after CMV antigen stimulation. These receptor sequences come from a human donor in good health (CMV status not recorded). Some clones in this sample may be carry-over from other donors' samples.

Worth noting for this clonotype: A much larger clone differs by one base, so this may be a read error. The chain combines TRBV7-1 with TRBJ1-1, with 7 nucleotides matching TRBD1. TRBV7-1 has ORF status, its function being uncertain. This CDR3 has 15 residues. With V trimmed by 5 bases and J by 1 base, 7 bases remained unmatched. CDR3: CASSTLDRRNTEAFF. The CDR3 DNA sequence: TGTGCCAGCAGCACATTGGACAGGAGGAACACTGAAGCTTTCTTT.

This clonotype was picked up one time. The V gene is TRBV10-3, the J gene TRBJ1-1; 11 nucleotides line up with TRBD1. V lost 2 bases to trimming and J lost 7 bases; unmatched junction nucleotides: 12. This CDR3 spans 17 amino acids. Germline loops: CDR1 ENHRY, CDR2 SYGVKD. CDR3 in DNA: TGTGCCATCAGTGAGCTTCGGACAGGGGGCGAGCTGAGTGAAGCTTTCTTT. Protein sequence: CAISELRTGGELSEAFF.

V usage is TRBV5-1 and J usage is TRBJ1-1; D unresolved. This CDR3 contains 14 residues. V was trimmed by 1 base and J by 2 bases, leaving 9 bases between them. Germline CDR1 and CDR2: SGHRS and YFSETQ. Here the CDR3 reads CASSLQSGNTEAFF. The CDR3 DNA follows: TGCGCCAGCAGCTTGCAGAGCGGAAACACTGAAGCTTTCTTT.

This clonotype was detected many times. This chain joins TRBV7-2 and TRBJ1-6; TRBD1 is a possible D gene (6 bases). The germline gives CDR1 SGHTA, CDR2 FQGNSA. V lost 3 bases to trimming and J lost 10 bases, with 16 bases between them. The CDR3 is made up of 15 amino acids. The CDR3 sequence: CASSFGGGGRSPLHF. DNA of the CDR3: TGTGCCAGCAGCTTTGGGGGCGGAGGGCGGTCACCCCTCCACTTT. Supplemented by reference TRBV7-2 and TRBJ1-6, the full variable domain reads GAGVSQSPSNKVTEKGKDVELRCDPISGHTALYWYRQSLGQGLEFLIYFQGNSAPDKSGLPSDRFSAERTGGSVSTLTIQRTQQEDSAVYLCASSFGGGGRSPLHFGNGTRLTVT.

The rearrangement uses TRBV4-3 and TRBJ1-5; D unclear. Per germline, CDR1 LGHNA and CDR2 YSLEER. V lost 4 bases, J lost 7 bases, and 14 bases lay in between. CDR3 size: 14 residues. The CDR3 coding sequence is TGCGCCAGCAGCCCAAGGAGGTCCAGCCAGCCCCAGCATTTT. It specifies CASSPRRSSQPQHF.

Of note for this clonotype: This may be a read error: a much more frequent sequence differs by one nucleotide. The conserved phenylalanine or tryptophan is not found at the CDR3 terminus, so this likely reflects a read error. The chain links TRBV12-3 or TRBV12-4 to TRBJ2-1, with D hard to call. The CDR3 consists of 12 residues. The germline V and J ends were trimmed by 5 bases and 8 bases, with 10 bases remaining between them. The CDR3 nucleotides read TGTGCCAGCAGTACACCTGGGGATGAGCAGTTCATC. The encoded protein is CASSTPGDEQFI.

The V call is TRBV15, the J call TRBJ2-7; a possible D gene is TRBD1 (5 bases). This CDR3 region has 13 residues. Per germline, CDR1 LNHNV and CDR2 YYDKDF (reference sequence). The V end lost 2 bases, the J end lost 5 bases, and 10 bases lay between the germline ends. Here the CDR3 reads CATSRHRSDEQYF. CDR3 DNA: TGTGCCACCAGCAGACACAGGAGCGACGAGCAGTACTTC. The whole variable domain, filled in from reference TRBV15 and TRBJ2-7, reads DAMVIQNPRYQVTQFGKPVTLSCSQTLNHNVMYWYQQKSSQAPKLLFHYYDKDFNNEADTPDNFQSRRPNTSFCFLDIRSPGLGDTAMYLCATSRHRSDEQYFGPGTRLTVT.

This clonotype was seen more than once but under ten times. The chain recombines TRBV27 with TRBJ2-3, with D unresolved. Looked up from germline, CDR1 is MNHEY and CDR2 is SMNVEV (reference sequence). This CDR3 is 12 amino acids long. Deletions cut 6 bases from V and 6 bases from J, with 10 bases between. The CDR3 spells CASSHLLDTQYF. CDR3 nucleotide sequence: TGTGCCAGCAGCCATCTGCTGGATACGCAGTATTTT.

The chain is built from TRBV6-5 and TRBJ2-3; D is possibly TRBD1 (5 bases). V was trimmed by 2 bases and J by 1 base, leaving 16 bases between them. This CDR3 has 17 residues. The V gene's germline CDR1 is MNHEY and CDR2 SVGAGI. DNA for the CDR3: TGTGCCAGCAGTTACCCCGCGGCAGGGCAAGGCACAGATACGCAGTATTTT. Encoded protein: CASSYPAAGQGTDTQYF.

This clonotype occurred a few times. The chain employs TRBV7-6 and TRBJ1-1; no firm D call. Trimming removed 3 bases from V and 4 bases from J, with 9 bases in between. The CDR3 covers 13 residues. Germline V gives CDR1 SGHVS, CDR2 FNYEAQ. CDR3 nucleotide sequence: TGTGCCAGCAGCTTGGAGTCCGGCACTGAAGCTTTCTTT. Residues: CASSLESGTEAFF.

The chain combines TRBV6-1 with TRBJ2-1; D is ambiguous. This CDR3 is built from 13 residues. Between the trimmed V and J ends, which lost 11 bases and 4 bases, there was a span of 15 bases. CDR1 and CDR2 (germline): MNHNS, SASEGT. The CDR3 loop reads CAVEKELYNEQFF. In DNA, the CDR3 is TGTGCCGTGGAGAAGGAGCTGTACAATGAGCAGTTCTTC.

The chain couples TRBV4-1 to TRBJ1-4; no clear D. Germline CDR1 is MGHRA and CDR2 is YSYEKL. This CDR3 contains 13 residues. The V and J ends lost 0 bases and 11 bases respectively, with 10 bases between them. CDR3 bases: TGCGCCAGCAGCCAAGATGCCGGTTCCAAACTGTTTTTT. It specifies CASSQDAGSKLFF.

The genes are TRBV10-3 and TRBJ2-3; D uncertain. The CDR3 spans 13 residues. The germline V gene has CDR1 ENHRY and CDR2 SYGVKD. Trimming took off 8 bases at V and 2 bases at J, with 11 bases between the two ends. CDR3 sequence (DNA): TGTGCCATCTCGCCCCTGAACACAGATACGCAGTATTTT. It translates to CAISPLNTDTQYF.

This clonotype was seen a few times. The chain is built from TRBV7-4 and TRBJ2-2, with D possibly matching TRBD1 (6 bases). V was clipped by 5 bases and J by 2 bases, with 12 bases between them. The V gene's germline CDR1 is SGHVT and CDR2 SQSDAQ. The CDR3 sequence is 15 residues long. The CDR3 bases are TGTGCCAGCAGCCGTGCACAGGGAAACACCGGGGAGCTGTTTTTT. It specifies CASSRAQGNTGELFF.

This chain uses TRBV5-1 with TRBJ2-2; tentative D call: TRBD1 (6 bases). CDR1 is SGHRS, CDR2 YFSETQ, per germline. The CDR3 sequence is 15 residues long. V lost 5 bases and J lost 2, with 13 bases in between. The CDR3 region has the DNA TGCGCCAGCAGAAGCCGGGACACAAACACCGGGGAGCTGTTTTTT. It encodes CASRSRDTNTGELFF. The full variable domain, its missing parts supplied by reference TRBV5-1 and TRBJ2-2, is KAGVTQTPRYLIKTRGQQVTLSCSPISGHRSVSWYQQTPGQGLQFLFEYFSETQRNKGNFPGRFSGRQFSNSRSEMNVSTLELGDSALYLCASRSRDTNTGELFFGEGSRLTVL.

This clonotype was seen a handful of times. This chain links TRBV4-1 with TRBJ2-5; a weak D match, TRBD1 (6 bases). V gave up 0 bases and J gave up 5 bases, with 16 bases separating them. The germline CDR1 and CDR2 sequences are MGHRA and YSYEKL. This CDR3 has 16 residues. This CDR3 reads CASSQEDRGFGETQYF. In DNA form, the CDR3 reads TGCGCCAGCAGCCAAGAGGATAGGGGGTTCGGGGAGACCCAGTACTTC.

V is TRBV12-3 or TRBV12-4 and J is TRBJ1-6; no firm D call. Trimming shortened V by 1 base and J by 8 bases, and 6 bases separated the two germline ends. The CDR3 spans 13 residues. This CDR3 is CASSLGAYSPLHF. The CDR3 DNA is TGTGCCAGCAGTTTAGGGGCCTATTCACCCCTCCACTTT.

This clonotype occurred many times. CDR3 protein: CASSDRDTGELFF. The CDR3, as DNA: TGTGCCAGCAGTGACAGGGACACCGGGGAGCTGTTTTTT. The V gene is TRBV6-4, the J gene TRBJ2-2; D remains ambiguous. With 2 bases removed from V and 3 bases from J, the gap between germline ends came to 4 bases. Germline CDR1 reads MRHNA; CDR2 reads SNTAGT. The CDR3 extends over 13 amino acids.